The following is a T cell receptor (beta chain) sequence with its context. Its antigen is as yet unknown. The CDR3 runs 15 residues. After removal of 1 base from V and 5 bases from J, the junction contained 4 bases not matched to a gene. CDR1 KGHSH and CDR2 LQKENI come from the germline V gene. The data were obtained in a study of cytomegalovirus exposure and HLA in healthy donors. General study points: Previous analysis showed most TCR beta V segments were productive about 90% or about 30% of the time. Cytomegalovirus-associated status was assigned to some 160 TCR beta chains.

Amplification used 60 Vbeta primers and 13 Jbeta primers. TCRdb's table, derived via immunoSEQ multiplex PCR, lists solely in-frame clones and lacks some. Of around 230,000 clones in the sample, 82% were seen once. The J gene is TRBJ2-5, the V gene TRBV18; 10 nucleotides align to TRBD2. The sequencing sample was made of PBMCs. The TCR sequence derives from a man aged 40-55 years in good health and CMV-seropositive. In DNA, the CDR3 is TGTGCCAGCTCACCACTTGGGACTAGCGAGGAGACCCAGTACTTC. Its protein is CASSPLGTSEETQYF. Supplemented by reference TRBV18 and TRBJ2-5, the full variable domain reads NAGVMQNPRHLVRRRGQEARLRCSPMKGHSHVYWYRQLPEEGLKFMVYLQKENIIDESGMPKERFSAEFPKEGPSILRIQQVVRGDSAAYFCASSPLGTSEETQYFGPGTRLLVL.